This record concerns one T cell receptor (beta chain) sequence. Antigen unknown. Using a J-beta primer mix together with a sample-barcoded 5' primer, a second PCR was run for about 6 to 12 cycles. Each cDNA molecule, via a template-switch adaptor with 12 random nucleotides, was tagged. From the 5' RACE reads, TCRdb called clonotypes with MiXCR, one entry per CDR3 protein. This repertoire shows approximately 1.5 million distinct CDR3 sequences, around 35% found once; its top ten account for roughly 10%. Each sample used at least 6 million PBMCs. Samples each had at least 6 micrograms of total RNA extracted. The data are from a study of blood T cells in healthy people across ages. The study, taken as a whole, reports: More naive CD4+ cells and higher diversity marked long-lived donors relative to aged donors.

V was clipped by 6 bases and J by 0 bases, with 14 bases between them. The CDR3 extends over 14 amino acids. The germline gives CDR1 DFQATT, CDR2 SNEGSKA (reference sequence). The TCR originated in a woman aged 30 to 39 in good health. V gene TRBV20-1 combines with J gene TRBJ1-1, with D possibly being TRBD1 (5 bases). The sequenced sample was blood. The DNA for the CDR3 is TGCAGTGCCGTCCCAGACAGTTTGAACACTGAAGCTTTCTTT. The encoded protein is CSAVPDSLNTEAFF.